This TCR beta chain was captured by sequencing in a study of T cells in Graves' hyperthyroidism and ophthalmopathy. Background on the study: Peripheral blood samples were taken at initial diagnosis, prior to any treatment.

RNA transcripts provided the source from which TCR beta CDR3 regions were amplified. First-round RT-PCR of the TCR CDR3 relied on the HTBI primer set. MiXCR, applied by TCRdb to the multiplex PCR reads, yields one record per CDR3 protein. The data hold approximately 250,000 distinct CDR3 sequences, with approximately 25% observed a single time. Trimming at V came to 6 bases and at J to 7 bases, leaving 11 bases not matched to a gene. The CDR3 totals 14 residues. CDR1 and CDR2 from the germline V gene are MNHEY and SVGAGI. This clonotype was seen at least ten times. Its antigen is not known. Study-wide results and caveats: With a median lead of roughly 6.2 months before onset, the model predicted ophthalmopathy.

The sample consisted of blood. The chain links TRBV6-5 to TRBJ1-2; TRBD1 agrees at 7 bases. The clonotype originates from a woman in her thirties or forties with Graves' ophthalmopathy. The CDR3 is CASRPPTGAGGYTF. CDR3 in DNA: TGTGCCAGCAGACCCCCCACAGGGGCTGGTGGCTACACCTTC.